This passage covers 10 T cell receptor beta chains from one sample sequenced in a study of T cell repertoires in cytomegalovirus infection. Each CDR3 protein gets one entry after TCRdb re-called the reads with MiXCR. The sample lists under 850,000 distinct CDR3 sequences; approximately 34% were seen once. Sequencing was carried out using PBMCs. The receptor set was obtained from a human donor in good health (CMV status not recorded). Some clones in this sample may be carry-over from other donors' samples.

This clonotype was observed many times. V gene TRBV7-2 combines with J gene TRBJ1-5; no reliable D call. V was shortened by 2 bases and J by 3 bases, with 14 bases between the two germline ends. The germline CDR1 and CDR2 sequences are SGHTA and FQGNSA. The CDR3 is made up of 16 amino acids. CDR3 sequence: CASSLLAGTVNQPQHF. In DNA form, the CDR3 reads TGTGCCAGCAGCTTATTGGCCGGAACAGTCAATCAGCCCCAGCATTTT.

The CDR3 protein is CASSSTNRGWYEQYF. DNA of the CDR3: TGTGCCAGCAGTTCAACGAACAGGGGGTGGTACGAGCAGTACTTC. The chain combines TRBV28 with TRBJ2-7; 8 bases match TRBD1. The CDR3 totals 15 residues. Germline values: CDR1 MDHEN, CDR2 SYDVKM. J was trimmed by 4 bases and V by 4 bases; bases with no gene match: 9.

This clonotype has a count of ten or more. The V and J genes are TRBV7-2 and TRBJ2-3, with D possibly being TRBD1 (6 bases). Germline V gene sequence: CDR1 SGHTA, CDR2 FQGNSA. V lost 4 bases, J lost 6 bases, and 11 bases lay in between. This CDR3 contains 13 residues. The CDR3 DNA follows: TGTGCCAGCAGCTCTTACAGGGAGGATACGCAGTATTTT. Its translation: CASSSYREDTQYF. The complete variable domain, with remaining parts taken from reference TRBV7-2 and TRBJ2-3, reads GAGVSQSPSNKVTEKGKDVELRCDPISGHTALYWYRQSLGQGLEFLIYFQGNSAPDKSGLPSDRFSAERTGGSVSTLTIQRTQQEDSAVYLCASSSYREDTQYFGPGTRLTVL.

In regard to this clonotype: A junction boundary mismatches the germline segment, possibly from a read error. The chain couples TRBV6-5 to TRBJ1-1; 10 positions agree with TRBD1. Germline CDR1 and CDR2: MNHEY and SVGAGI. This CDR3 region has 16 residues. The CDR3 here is CARSTFRTGGRTEAFF. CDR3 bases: TGTGCCCGCAGTACCTTTAGGACAGGGGGTAGGACTGAAGCTTTCTTT.

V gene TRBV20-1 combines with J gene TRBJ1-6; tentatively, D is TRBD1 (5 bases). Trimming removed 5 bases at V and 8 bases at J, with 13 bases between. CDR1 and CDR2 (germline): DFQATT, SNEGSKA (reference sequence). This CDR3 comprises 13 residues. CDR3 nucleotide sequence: TGCAGTGCTTCCCGGGACTCGGATTCACCCCTCCACTTT. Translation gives CSASRDSDSPLHF.

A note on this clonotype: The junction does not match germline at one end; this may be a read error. CDR3 DNA: TGTGACATCAGATGGGGACTAGCGGGAGACACAGATACGCAGTATTTT. This gives the protein CDIRWGLAGDTDTQYF. This chain uses TRBV10-3 with TRBJ2-3, with 14 bases lining up with TRBD2. Germline-derived CDR1 and CDR2 are ENHRY and SYGVKD. The CDR3 length is 16 residues.

The CDR3 DNA sequence: TGTGCCAGCAGCCAATTGGGGGGGATCTACAATGAGCAGTTCTTC. Its protein is CASSQLGGIYNEQFF. The V and J genes are TRBV4-2 and TRBJ2-1; 7 bases are shared with TRBD2. Germline lookup yields CDR1 LGHNA and CDR2 YNFKEQ. The CDR3 extends over 15 amino acids. V lost 2 bases, J lost 3 bases, and 4 bases stayed unmatched.

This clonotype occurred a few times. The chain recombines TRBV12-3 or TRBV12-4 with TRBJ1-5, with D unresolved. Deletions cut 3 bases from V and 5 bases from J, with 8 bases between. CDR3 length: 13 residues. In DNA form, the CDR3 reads TGTGCCAGCAGTTTCTCAGTTTATCAGCCCCAGCATTTT. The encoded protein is CASSFSVYQPQHF.

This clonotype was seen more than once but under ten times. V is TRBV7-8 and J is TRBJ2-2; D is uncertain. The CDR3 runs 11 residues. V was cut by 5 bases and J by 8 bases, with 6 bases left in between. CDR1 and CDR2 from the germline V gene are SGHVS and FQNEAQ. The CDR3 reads CASSALGELFF. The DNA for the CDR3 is TGTGCCAGCAGCGCGTTGGGGGAGCTGTTTTTT. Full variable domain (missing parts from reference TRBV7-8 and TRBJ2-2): GAGVSQSPRYKVAKRGQDVALRCDPISGHVSLFWYQQALGQGPEFLTYFQNEAQLDKSGLPSDRFFAERPEGSVSTLKIQRTQQEDSAVYLCASSALGELFFGEGSRLTVL.

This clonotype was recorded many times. CDR3 amino acids: CASRQGLLNIQYF. The DNA of the CDR3 is TGTGCCAGCAGGCAGGGGTTGTTAAACATTCAGTACTTC. This chain uses TRBV28 with TRBJ2-4; weak D call: TRBD1 (6 bases). The V end was cut by 6 bases, the J end by 6 bases, with 12 bases between. Germline CDR1 reads MDHEN; CDR2 reads SYDVKM. The CDR3 is 13 amino acids. The whole variable domain, remainder taken from reference TRBV28 and TRBJ2-4, is DVKVTQSSRYLVKRTGEKVFLECVQDMDHENMFWYRQDPGLGLRLIYFSYDVKMKEKGDIPEGYSVSREKKERFSLILESASTNQTSMYLCASRQGLLNIQYFGAGTRLSVL.